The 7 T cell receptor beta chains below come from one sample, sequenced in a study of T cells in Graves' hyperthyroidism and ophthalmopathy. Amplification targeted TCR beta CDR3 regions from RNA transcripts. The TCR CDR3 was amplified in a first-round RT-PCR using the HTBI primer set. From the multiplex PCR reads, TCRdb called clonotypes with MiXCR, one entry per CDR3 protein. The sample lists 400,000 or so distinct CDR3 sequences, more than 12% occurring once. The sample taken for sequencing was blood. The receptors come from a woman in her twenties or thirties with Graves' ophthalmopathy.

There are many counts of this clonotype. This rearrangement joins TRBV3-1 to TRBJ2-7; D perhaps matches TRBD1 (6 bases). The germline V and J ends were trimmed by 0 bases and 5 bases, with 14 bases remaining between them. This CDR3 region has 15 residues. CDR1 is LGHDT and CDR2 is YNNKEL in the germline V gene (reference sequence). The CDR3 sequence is CASSQEPGTWDEQYF. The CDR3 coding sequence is TGTGCCAGCAGCCAAGAACCCGGGACATGGGACGAGCAGTACTTC.

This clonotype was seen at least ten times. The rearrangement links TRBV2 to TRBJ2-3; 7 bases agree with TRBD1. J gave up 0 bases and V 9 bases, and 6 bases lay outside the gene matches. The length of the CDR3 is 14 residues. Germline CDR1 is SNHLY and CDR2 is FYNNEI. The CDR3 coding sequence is TGTGCCAGGCAGACAGGGTCTAGCACAGATACGCAGTATTTT. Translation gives CARQTGSSTDTQYF.

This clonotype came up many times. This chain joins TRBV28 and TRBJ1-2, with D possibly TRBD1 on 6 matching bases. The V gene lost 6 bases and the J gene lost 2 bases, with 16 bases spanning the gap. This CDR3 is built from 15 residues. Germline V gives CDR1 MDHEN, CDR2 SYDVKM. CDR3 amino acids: CASRLGGRMNYGYTF. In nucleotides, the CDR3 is TGTGCCAGCAGACTAGGGGGGAGAATGAACTATGGCTACACCTTC.

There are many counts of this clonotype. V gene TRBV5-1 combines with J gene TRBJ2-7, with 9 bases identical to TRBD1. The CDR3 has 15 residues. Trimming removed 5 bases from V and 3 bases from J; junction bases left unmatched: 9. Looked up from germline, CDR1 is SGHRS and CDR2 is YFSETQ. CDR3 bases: TGCGCCAGCAGTCGTTTAACAGGGGGCGGCTACGAGCAGTACTTC. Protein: CASSRLTGGGYEQYF.

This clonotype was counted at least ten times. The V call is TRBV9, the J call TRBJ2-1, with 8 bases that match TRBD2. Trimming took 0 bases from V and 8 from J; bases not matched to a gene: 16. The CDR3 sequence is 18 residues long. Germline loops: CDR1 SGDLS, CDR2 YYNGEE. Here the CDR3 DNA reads TGTGCCAGCAGCGTAGCTACGGGGGGGGACTCCCTAGGGCATGAGCAGTTCTTC. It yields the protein CASSVATGGDSLGHEQFF.

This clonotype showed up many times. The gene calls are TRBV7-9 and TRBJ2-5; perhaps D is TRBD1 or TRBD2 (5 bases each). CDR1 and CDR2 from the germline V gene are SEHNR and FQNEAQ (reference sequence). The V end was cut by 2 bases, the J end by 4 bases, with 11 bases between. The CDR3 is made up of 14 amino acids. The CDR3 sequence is CASSLPGGGETQYF. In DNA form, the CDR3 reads TGTGCCAGCAGCTTACCTGGGGGTGGAGAGACCCAGTACTTC.

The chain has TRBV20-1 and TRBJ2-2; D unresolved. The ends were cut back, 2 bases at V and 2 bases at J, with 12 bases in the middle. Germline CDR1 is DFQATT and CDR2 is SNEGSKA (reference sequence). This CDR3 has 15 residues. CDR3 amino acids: CSARPGGTNTGELFF. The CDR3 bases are TGCAGTGCTAGACCCGGTGGAACTAACACCGGGGAGCTGTTTTTT.